This T cell receptor (beta chain) is drawn from a study of cytomegalovirus exposure and HLA in healthy donors. The PCR ran on 60 Vbeta and 13 Jbeta primers. Sequencing used immunoSEQ multiplex PCR; TCRdb keeps in-frame clones, though not all of them. Of about 160,000 clones listed, 84% were seen once; the top ten hold 0.38%. Notes on the study in general: Most TCR sequences were seen very rarely across donors, but some public TCRs occurred in many.

The CDR3 sequence is 15 residues long. The germline CDR1 and CDR2 sequences are SGHRS and YFSETQ. After removal of 1 base from V and 0 bases from J, the junction contained 4 bases not matched to a gene. Regarding this clone: The antigen is undetermined.

V gene TRBV5-1 combines with J gene TRBJ2-7; TRBD2 matches 7 bases. The source is a boy between 2 and 10 years old in good health and CMV-seronegative. What was sequenced was PBMCs. The CDR3 protein is CASSLLPSGSYEQYF. CDR3 nucleotide sequence: TGCGCCAGCAGCTTGCTCCCTAGCGGCTCCTACGAGCAGTACTTC.